This note documents a single T cell receptor (beta chain) sequence. The antigen is unknown. The data were obtained in a study of shared clonotypes between healthy human individuals. General observations from the study: Naive subsets generally exceeded memory subsets in estimated richness.

The deep-level immunoSEQ assay was used. In the source study's methods: ImmunoSEQ supplied junction-only sequences lacking quality scores, so filtering was different. This table comes from immunoSEQ multiplex PCR, and its TCRdb copy is limited to in-frame clones, with some not included. From that table come the V and J calls and clone size; the DNA was used to work out D and trimming. The table records roughly 2,500,000 clones, more than 85% of them present only once. V was cut by 0 bases and J by 1 base, with 11 bases left in between. CDR1 and CDR2 from the germline V gene are SGDLS and YYNGEE. There are 15 residues in the CDR3. None of the donors, who were healthy HIV-negative adults, had recently had acute infections or vaccinations.

The V and J genes are TRBV9 and TRBJ2-7; perhaps TRBD1 as D (6 bases). The source is a young man in good health. Some clones in this sample may be carry-over from other donors' samples. Sequences were obtained from naive CD4+ T cells from PBMCs. Subset noted: CD45RA+ positively selected. CDR3 sequence: CASSVDYRASYEQYF. For the CDR3, the DNA is TGTGCCAGCAGCGTAGACTACAGGGCGTCCTACGAGCAGTACTTC.